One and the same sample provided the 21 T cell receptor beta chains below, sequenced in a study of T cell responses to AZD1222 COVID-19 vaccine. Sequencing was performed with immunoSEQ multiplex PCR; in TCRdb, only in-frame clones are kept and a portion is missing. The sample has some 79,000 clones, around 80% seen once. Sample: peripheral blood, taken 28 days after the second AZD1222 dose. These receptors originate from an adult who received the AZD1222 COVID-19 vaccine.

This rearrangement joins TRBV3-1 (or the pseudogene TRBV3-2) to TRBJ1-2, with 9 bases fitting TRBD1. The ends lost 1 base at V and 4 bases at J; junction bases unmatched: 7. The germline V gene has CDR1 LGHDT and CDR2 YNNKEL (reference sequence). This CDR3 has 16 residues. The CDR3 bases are TGTGCCAGCAGCCAAGGGGACAGGGTAATTACCTATGGCTACACCTTC. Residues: CASSQGDRVITYGYTF.

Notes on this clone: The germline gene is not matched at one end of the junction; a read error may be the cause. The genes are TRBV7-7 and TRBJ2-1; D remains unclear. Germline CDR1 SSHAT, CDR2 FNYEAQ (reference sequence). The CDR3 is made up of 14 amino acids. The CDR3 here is CASSQNNGFNEQFF. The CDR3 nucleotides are TGTGCTAGCAGCCAAAACAACGGTTTCAATGAGCAGTTCTTC. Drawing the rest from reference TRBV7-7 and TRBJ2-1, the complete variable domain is GAGVSQSPRYKVTKRGQDVTLRCDPISSHATLYWYQQALGQGPEFLTYFNYEAQPDKSGLPSDRFSAERPEGSISTLTIQRTEQRDSAMYRCASSQNNGFNEQFFGPGTRLTVL.

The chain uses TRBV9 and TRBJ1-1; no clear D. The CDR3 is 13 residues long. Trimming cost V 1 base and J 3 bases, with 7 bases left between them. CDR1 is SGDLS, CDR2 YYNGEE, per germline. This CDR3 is CASSVRSDTEAFF. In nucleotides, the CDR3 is TGTGCCAGCAGCGTACGCTCGGACACTGAAGCTTTCTTT.

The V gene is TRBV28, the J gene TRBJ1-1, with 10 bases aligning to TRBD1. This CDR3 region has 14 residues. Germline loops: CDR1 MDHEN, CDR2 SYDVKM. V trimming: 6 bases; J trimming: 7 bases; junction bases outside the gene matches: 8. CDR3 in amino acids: CASRPGQGGGEAFF. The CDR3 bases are TGTGCCAGCAGGCCCGGACAGGGGGGGGGTGAAGCTTTCTTT.

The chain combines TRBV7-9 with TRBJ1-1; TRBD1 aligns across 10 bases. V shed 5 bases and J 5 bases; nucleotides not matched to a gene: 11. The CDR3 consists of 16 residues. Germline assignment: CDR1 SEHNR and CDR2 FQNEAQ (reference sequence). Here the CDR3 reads CASSARQGASGTEAFF. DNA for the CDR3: TGTGCCAGCAGCGCCCGACAGGGGGCCTCGGGGACTGAAGCTTTCTTT.

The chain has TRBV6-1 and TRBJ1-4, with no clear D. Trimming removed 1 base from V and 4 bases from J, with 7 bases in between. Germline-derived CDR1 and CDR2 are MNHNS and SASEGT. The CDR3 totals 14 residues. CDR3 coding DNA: TGTGCCAGCAGTGAAGGGACCAATAATGAAAAACTGTTTTTT. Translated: CASSEGTNNEKLFF.

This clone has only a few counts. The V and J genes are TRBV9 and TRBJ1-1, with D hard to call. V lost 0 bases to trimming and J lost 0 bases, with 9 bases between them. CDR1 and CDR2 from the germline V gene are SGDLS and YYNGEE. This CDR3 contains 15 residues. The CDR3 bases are TGTGCCAGCAGCGTAGGAGGCAGGATGAACACTGAAGCTTTCTTT. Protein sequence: CASSVGGRMNTEAFF.

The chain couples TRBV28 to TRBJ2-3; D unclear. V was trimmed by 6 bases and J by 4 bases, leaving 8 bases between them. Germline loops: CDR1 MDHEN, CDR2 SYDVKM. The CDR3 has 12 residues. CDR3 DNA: TGTGCCAGCAGCCCGGGCTCAGATACGCAGTATTTT. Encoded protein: CASSPGSDTQYF.

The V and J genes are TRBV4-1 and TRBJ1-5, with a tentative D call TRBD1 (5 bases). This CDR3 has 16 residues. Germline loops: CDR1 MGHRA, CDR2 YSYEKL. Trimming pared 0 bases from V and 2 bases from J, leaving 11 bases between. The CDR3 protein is CASSQDFGTRNQPQHF. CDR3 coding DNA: TGCGCCAGCAGCCAAGATTTTGGGACTCGCAATCAGCCCCAGCATTTT.

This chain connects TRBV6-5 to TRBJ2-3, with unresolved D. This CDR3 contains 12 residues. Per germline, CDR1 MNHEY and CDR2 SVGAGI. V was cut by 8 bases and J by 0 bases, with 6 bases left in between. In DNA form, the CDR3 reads TGTGCCAGCCAGTCCAGCACAGATACGCAGTATTTT. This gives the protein CASQSSTDTQYF.

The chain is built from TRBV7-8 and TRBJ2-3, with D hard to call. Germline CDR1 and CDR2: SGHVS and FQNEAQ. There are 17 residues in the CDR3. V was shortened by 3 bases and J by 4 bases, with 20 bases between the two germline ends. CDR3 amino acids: CASSFAPSGSGPDTQYF. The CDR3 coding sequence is TGTGCCAGCAGCTTTGCGCCATCAGGATCGGGTCCAGATACGCAGTATTTT.

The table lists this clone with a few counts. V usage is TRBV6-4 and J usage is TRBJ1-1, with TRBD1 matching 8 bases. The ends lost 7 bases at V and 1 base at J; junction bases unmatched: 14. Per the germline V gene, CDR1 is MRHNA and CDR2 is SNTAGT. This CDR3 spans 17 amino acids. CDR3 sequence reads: CASTYDRGTMKNTEAFF. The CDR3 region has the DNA TGTGCCAGCACGTATGACAGGGGAACCATGAAGAACACTGAAGCTTTCTTT.

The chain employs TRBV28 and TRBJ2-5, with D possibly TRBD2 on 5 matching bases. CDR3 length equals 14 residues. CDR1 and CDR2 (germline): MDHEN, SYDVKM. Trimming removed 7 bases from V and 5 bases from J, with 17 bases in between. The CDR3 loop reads CASTLGLRGETQYF. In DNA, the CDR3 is TGTGCCAGCACCTTGGGTCTCCGCGGGGAGACCCAGTACTTC.

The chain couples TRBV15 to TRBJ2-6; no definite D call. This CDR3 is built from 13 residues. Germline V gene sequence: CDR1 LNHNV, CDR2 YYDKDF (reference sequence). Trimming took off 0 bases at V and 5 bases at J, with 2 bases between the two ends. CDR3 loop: CATSRDRANVLTF. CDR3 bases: TGTGCCACCAGCAGAGATCGGGCCAACGTCCTGACTTTC.

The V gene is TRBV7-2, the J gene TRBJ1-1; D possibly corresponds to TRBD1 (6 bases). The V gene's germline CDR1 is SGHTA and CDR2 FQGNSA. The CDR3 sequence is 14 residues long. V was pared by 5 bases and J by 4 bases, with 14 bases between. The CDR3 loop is CASSQQGGGTEAFF. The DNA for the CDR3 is TGTGCCAGCAGCCAACAGGGCGGGGGCACTGAAGCTTTCTTT.

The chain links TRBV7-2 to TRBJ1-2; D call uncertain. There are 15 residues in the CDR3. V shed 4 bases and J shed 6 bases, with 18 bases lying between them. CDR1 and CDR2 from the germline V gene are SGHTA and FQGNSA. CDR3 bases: TGTGCCAGCAGCTCGCCCGGGCCCGTAATAGATGGCTACACCTTC. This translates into CASSSPGPVIDGYTF.

CDR3 bases: TGTGCCACCAGTGACGGCCCCGTGAGAGGACGGGGGCAGTTCTTC. Protein product: CATSDGPVRGRGQFF. The chain links TRBV24-1 to TRBJ2-1, with a tentative D call TRBD2 (5 bases). Per the germline V gene, CDR1 is KGHDR and CDR2 is SFDVKD. CDR3 length: 15 residues. Trimming cost V 4 bases and J 12 bases, with 21 bases left between them.

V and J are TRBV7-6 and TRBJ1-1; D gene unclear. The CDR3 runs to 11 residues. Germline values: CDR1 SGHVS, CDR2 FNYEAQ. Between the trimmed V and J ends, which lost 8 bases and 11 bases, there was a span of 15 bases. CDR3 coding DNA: TGTGCCAGCGAAGGGAGAGCGAGCGCTTTCTTT. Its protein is CASEGRASAFF.

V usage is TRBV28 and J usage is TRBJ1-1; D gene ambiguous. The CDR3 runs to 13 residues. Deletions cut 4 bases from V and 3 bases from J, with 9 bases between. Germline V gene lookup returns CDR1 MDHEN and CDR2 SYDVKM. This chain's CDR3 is CASSYTTDTEAFF. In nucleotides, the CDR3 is TGTGCCAGCAGTTATACGACGGACACTGAAGCTTTCTTT.

CDR3 region: CASSDRTGTYEQYF. CDR3 sequence (DNA): TGTGCCAGCAGTGACAGGACAGGCACCTACGAGCAGTACTTC. The V gene is TRBV6-1, the J gene TRBJ2-7; TRBD1 matches 7 bases. Trimming took 3 bases from V and 2 from J; bases not matched to a gene: 4. The CDR3 contains 14 residues. CDR1 and CDR2 (germline): MNHNS, SASEGT.

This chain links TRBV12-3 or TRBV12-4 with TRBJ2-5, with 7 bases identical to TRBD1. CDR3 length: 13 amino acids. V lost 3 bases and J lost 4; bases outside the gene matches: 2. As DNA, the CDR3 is TGTGCCAGCAGTTTGTCAGGGGGAGAGACCCAGTACTTC. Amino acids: CASSLSGGETQYF.